This TCR beta chain was obtained from a study of T cell changes during pregnancy in multiple sclerosis. Germline lookup yields CDR1 SGHNT and CDR2 YYREEE (reference sequence). CDR3 length equals 13 residues. Trimming removed 4 bases from V and 9 bases from J, with 14 bases in between. Sequencing was performed with immunoSEQ multiplex PCR; in TCRdb, only in-frame clones are kept and a portion is missing. The data show 95,000 to 100,000 clones, 91% seen once. V and J are TRBV5-4 and TRBJ2-1; the D is unclear. This sequence was found in a female donor with multiple sclerosis, enrolled in a pregnancy study. The sequencing used peripheral blood, collected in the second trimester of pregnancy. CDR3 in amino acids: CASSPPVFGEQFF. The CDR3 DNA sequence: TGTGCCAGCAGCCCACCGGTGTTCGGTGAGCAGTTCTTC.